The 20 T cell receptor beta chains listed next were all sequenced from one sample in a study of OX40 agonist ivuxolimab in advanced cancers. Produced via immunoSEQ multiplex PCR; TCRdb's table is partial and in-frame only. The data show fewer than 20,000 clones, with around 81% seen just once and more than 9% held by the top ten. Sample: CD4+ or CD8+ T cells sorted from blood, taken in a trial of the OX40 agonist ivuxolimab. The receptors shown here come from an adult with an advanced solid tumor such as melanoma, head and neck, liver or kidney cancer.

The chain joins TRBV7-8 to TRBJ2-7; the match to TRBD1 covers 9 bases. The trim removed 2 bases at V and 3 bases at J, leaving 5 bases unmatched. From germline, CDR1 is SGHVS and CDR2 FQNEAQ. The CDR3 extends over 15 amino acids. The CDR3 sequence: CASSLLGTGNYEQYF. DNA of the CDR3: TGTGCCAGCAGCTTATTAGGGACAGGGAACTACGAGCAGTACTTC.

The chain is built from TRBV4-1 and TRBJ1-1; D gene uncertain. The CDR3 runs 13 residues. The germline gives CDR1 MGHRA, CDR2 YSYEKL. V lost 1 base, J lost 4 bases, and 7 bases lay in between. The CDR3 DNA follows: TGCGCCAGCAGCCAAGTACCCGCCACTGAAGCTTTCTTT. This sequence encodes CASSQVPATEAFF.

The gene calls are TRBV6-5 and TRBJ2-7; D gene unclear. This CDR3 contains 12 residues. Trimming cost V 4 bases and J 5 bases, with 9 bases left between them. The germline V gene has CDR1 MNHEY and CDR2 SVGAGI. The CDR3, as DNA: TGTGCCAGCAGTTGGGTTGTGGACGAGCAGTACTTC. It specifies CASSWVVDEQYF.

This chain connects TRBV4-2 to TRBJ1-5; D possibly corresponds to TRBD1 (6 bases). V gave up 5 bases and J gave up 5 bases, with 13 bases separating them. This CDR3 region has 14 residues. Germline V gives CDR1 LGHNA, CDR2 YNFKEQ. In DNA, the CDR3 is TGTGCCAGCAGCATGGGGGGGGCCTATCAGCCCCAGCATTTT. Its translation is CASSMGGAYQPQHF.

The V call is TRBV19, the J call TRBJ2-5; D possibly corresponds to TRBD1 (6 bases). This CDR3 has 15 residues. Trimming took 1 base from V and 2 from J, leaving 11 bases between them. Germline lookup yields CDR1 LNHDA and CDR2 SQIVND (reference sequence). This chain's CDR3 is CASSIAGDYQETQYF. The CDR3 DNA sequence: TGTGCCAGTAGTATAGCAGGGGATTATCAAGAGACCCAGTACTTC.

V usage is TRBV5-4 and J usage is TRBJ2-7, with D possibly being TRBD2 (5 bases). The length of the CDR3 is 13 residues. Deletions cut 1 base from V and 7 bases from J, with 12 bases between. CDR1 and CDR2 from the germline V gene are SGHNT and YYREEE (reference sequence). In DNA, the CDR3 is TGTGCCAGCAGCTTGATCGGGAATGAAGAGCAGTACTTC. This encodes CASSLIGNEEQYF.

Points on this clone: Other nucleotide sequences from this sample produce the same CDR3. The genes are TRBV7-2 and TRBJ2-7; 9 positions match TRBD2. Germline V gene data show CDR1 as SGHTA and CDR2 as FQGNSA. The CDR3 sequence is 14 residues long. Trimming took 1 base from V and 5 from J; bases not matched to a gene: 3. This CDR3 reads CASSLVSGSDEQYF. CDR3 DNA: TGTGCCAGCAGCTTAGTTAGCGGGAGCGACGAGCAGTACTTC.

CDR3 sequence: CAWREPGVDTQYF. The CDR3 DNA follows: TGTGCCTGGAGGGAACCAGGGGTGGATACGCAGTATTTT. V is TRBV30 and J is TRBJ2-3, with D possibly TRBD1 on 6 matching bases. The germline V and J ends were trimmed by 3 bases and 6 bases, with 13 bases remaining between them. Germline V lookup: CDR1 GTSNPN, CDR2 SVGIG (reference sequence). This CDR3 is 13 amino acids long. The full variable domain, with the rest looked up from reference TRBV30 and TRBJ2-3, is SQTIHQWPATLVQPVGSPLSLECTVEGTSNPNLYWYRQAAGRGLQLLFYSVGIGQISSEVPQNLSASRPQDRQFILSSKKLLLSDSGFYLCAWREPGVDTQYFGPGTRLTVL.

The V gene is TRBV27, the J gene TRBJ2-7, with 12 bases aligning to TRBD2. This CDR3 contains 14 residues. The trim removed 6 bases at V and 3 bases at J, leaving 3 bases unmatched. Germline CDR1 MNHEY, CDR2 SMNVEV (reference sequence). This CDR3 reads CASRSGLAGYEQYF. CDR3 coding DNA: TGTGCCAGCAGATCGGGACTAGCGGGCTACGAGCAGTACTTC.

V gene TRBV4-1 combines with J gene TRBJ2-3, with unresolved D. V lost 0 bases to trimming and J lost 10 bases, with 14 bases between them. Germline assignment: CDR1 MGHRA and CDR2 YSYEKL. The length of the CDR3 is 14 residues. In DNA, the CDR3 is TGCGCCAGCAGCCAAGATTCGGCCTGGGTGGCGCAGTATTTT. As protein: CASSQDSAWVAQYF.

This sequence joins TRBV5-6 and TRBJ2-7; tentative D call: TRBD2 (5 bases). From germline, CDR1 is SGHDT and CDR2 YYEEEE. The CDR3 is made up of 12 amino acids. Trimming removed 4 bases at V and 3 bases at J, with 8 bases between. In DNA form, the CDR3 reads TGTGCCAGCAGCACGGGATTCTACGAGCAGTACTTC. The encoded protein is CASSTGFYEQYF. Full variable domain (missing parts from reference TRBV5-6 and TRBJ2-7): DAGVTQSPTHLIKTRGQQVTLRCSPKSGHDTVSWYQQALGQGPQFIFQYYEEEERQRGNFPDRFSGHQFPNYSSELNVNALLLGDSALYLCASSTGFYEQYFGPGTRLTVT.

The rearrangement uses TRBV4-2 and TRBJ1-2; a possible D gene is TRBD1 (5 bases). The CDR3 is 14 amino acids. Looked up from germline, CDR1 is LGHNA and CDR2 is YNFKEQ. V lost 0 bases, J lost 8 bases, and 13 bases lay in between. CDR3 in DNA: TGTGCCAGCAGCCAAGATCAGGGATTAGGGGGCTACACCTTC. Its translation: CASSQDQGLGGYTF.

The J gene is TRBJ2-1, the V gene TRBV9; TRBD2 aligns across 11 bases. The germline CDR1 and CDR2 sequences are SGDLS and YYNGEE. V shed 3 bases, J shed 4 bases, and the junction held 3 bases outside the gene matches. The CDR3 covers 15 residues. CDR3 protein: CASSASGRTYNEQFF. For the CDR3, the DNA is TGTGCCAGCAGCGCTAGCGGGAGGACGTACAATGAGCAGTTCTTC.

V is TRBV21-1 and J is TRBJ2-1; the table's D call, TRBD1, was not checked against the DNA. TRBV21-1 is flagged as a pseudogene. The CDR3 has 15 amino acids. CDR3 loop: CASSKGQAVDNEQFF. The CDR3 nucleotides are TGTGCCAGCAGCAAAGGGCAGGCAGTTGACAATGAGCAGTTCTTC.

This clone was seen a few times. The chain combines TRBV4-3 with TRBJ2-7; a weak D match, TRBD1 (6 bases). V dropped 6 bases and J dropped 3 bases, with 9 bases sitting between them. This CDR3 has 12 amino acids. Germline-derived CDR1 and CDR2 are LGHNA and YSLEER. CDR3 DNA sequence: TGCGCCAGCAGACAGGGCGGCTACGAGCAGTACTTC. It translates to CASRQGGYEQYF.

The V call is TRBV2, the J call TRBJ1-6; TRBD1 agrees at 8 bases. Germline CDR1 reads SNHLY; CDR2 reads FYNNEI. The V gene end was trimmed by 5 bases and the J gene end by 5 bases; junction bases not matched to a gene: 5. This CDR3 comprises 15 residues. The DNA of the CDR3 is TGTGCCAGCAGTACCGGGACAGGCAATAATTCACCCCTCCACTTT. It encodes CASSTGTGNNSPLHF.

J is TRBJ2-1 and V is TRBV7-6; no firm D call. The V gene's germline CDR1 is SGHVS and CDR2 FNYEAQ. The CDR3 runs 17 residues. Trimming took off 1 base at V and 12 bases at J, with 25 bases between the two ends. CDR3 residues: CASSLVAGESLMGGQFF. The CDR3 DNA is TGTGCCAGCAGCTTAGTAGCTGGCGAGAGCTTAATGGGCGGGCAGTTCTTC.

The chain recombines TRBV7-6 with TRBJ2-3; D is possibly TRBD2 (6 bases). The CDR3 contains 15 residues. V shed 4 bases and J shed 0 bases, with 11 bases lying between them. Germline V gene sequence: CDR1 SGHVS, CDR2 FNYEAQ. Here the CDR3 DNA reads TGTGCCAGCAGCTCCGATGGAGGGAGCACAGATACGCAGTATTTT. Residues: CASSSDGGSTDTQYF.

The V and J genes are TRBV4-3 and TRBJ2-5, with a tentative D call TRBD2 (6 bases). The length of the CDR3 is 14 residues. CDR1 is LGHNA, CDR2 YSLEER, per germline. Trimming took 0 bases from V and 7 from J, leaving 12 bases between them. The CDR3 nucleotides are TGCGCCAGCAGCCAAGAGGGGGGAGGCGGGACCCAGTACTTC. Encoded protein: CASSQEGGGGTQYF.

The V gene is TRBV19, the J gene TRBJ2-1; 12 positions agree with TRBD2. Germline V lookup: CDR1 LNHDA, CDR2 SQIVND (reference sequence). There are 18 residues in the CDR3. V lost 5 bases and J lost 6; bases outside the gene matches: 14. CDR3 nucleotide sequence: TGTGCCAGTAGTCCGGGGCTAGCGGGAGGGCCTACCCCCAATGAGCAGTTCTTC. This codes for CASSPGLAGGPTPNEQFF.